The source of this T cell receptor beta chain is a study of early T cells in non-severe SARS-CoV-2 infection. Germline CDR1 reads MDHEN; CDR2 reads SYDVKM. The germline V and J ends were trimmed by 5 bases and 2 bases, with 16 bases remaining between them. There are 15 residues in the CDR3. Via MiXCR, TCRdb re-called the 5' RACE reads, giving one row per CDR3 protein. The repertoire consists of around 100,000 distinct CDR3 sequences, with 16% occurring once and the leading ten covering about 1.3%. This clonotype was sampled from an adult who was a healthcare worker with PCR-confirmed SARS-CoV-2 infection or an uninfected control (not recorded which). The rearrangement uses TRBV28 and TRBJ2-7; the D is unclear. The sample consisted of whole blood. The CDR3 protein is CASSPPTNGAYEQYF. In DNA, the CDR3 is TGTGCCAGCAGTCCTCCCACTAACGGAGCCTACGAGCAGTACTTC.